Following are 15 T cell receptor beta chains from one sample sequenced in a study of blood T cells in healthy people across ages. Alongside a J-beta primer mix, a sample-barcoded 5' primer served in a second PCR lasting about 7 to 11 cycles. TCRdb recomputed calls from the 5' RACE reads with MiXCR, one row per CDR3 protein. The sample shows 920,000 or so distinct CDR3 sequences, 40% to 55% of them seen only once. The material sequenced was blood. The receptors were gathered from a woman aged 55-70 years in good health.

This clonotype was found a few times. This rearrangement joins TRBV20-1 to TRBJ2-7, with TRBD2 matching 7 bases. The CDR3 is 13 amino acids. V was clipped by 6 bases and J by 3 bases; unmatched bases: 8. Germline CDR1 and CDR2: DFQATT and SNEGSKA (reference sequence). CDR3 residues: CSALASGIYEQYF. The CDR3 DNA reads as TGCAGTGCCTTGGCTAGCGGCATCTACGAGCAGTACTTC.

The J gene is TRBJ2-7, the V gene TRBV7-2; no clear D gene. Looked up from germline, CDR1 is SGHTA and CDR2 is FQGNSA. The CDR3 spans 13 residues. Trimming cost V 4 bases and J 6 bases, with 13 bases left between them. The CDR3 coding sequence is TGTGCCAGCAGCTCGGCACCAAGATCCGAGCAGTACTTC. Protein: CASSSAPRSEQYF.

The chain recombines TRBV5-1 with TRBJ1-2; D not resolved. Germline V gene sequence: CDR1 SGHRS, CDR2 YFSETQ. V lost 3 bases to trimming and J lost 2 bases, with 8 bases between them. The length of the CDR3 is 13 residues. The CDR3 loop reads CASSSQENYGYTF. The CDR3 DNA reads TGCGCCAGCAGCTCCCAGGAAAACTATGGCTACACCTTC.

The chain carries TRBV12-3 or TRBV12-4 and TRBJ2-5; the match to TRBD2 covers 7 bases. The J segment lost 11 bases and the V segment lost 6 bases, leaving 9 bases of the junction unmatched. This CDR3 is 12 amino acids long. For the CDR3, the DNA is TGTGCCAGCAGCCTAGCGGTGTCTGGGCAGTACTTC. As protein: CASSLAVSGQYF.

V and J are TRBV15 and TRBJ2-1; 9 bases are shared with TRBD2. V dropped 0 bases and J dropped 9; count of bases not matched to a gene: 9. Germline V gene data show CDR1 as LNHNV and CDR2 as YYDKDF (reference sequence). The CDR3 loop spans 16 amino acids. CDR3 protein: CATSRDHLAGNSEQFF. CDR3 DNA sequence: TGTGCCACCAGCAGAGATCACCTAGCGGGAAATAGTGAGCAGTTCTTC.

This clonotype was picked up a small number of times. J is TRBJ1-4 and V is TRBV4-1; D not certain. The CDR3 loop spans 15 amino acids. The V and J ends lost 1 base and 6 bases respectively, with 12 bases between them. CDR1 is MGHRA and CDR2 is YSYEKL in the germline V gene. This chain's CDR3 is CASSQVLGFDEKLFF. Written as DNA, the CDR3 is TGCGCCAGCAGCCAAGTATTGGGGTTCGATGAAAAACTGTTTTTT.

This chain uses TRBV30 with TRBJ2-7, with no clear D. The J call is doubtful: the DNA matches TRBJ2-5 better. This CDR3 spans 11 amino acids. Germline loops: CDR1 GTSNPN, CDR2 SVGIG (reference sequence). In nucleotides, the CDR3 is TGTGCCTGGAGCACTGGAGAGACCCAGTACTTC. Translation: CAWSTGETQYF.

This clonotype was found a few times. This chain connects TRBV6-1 to TRBJ2-5, with 7 bases matching TRBD1. The DNA end favors TRBJ2-7, so the J call may be wrong. The CDR3 runs to 14 residues. The germline V gene has CDR1 MNHNS and CDR2 SASEGT. CDR3 residues: CASSETGNLHEQYF. For the CDR3, the DNA is TGTGCCAGCAGTGAGACAGGGAACCTACACGAGCAGTACTTC.

The chain couples TRBV5-1 to TRBJ2-7; perhaps TRBD1 as D (5 bases). Germline V gene lookup returns CDR1 SGHRS and CDR2 YFSETQ. CDR3 size: 12 residues. The germline V and J ends were trimmed by 4 bases and 5 bases, with 10 bases remaining between them. CDR3 coding DNA: TGCGCCAGCAGCGTAGGGGTACACGAGCAGTACTTC. Translating it yields CASSVGVHEQYF.

This clonotype was detected a few times. J is TRBJ2-4 and V is TRBV3-1, with D possibly being TRBD2 (6 bases). The DNA end favors TRBJ2-7, so the J call may be wrong. The CDR3 spans 15 residues. Per the germline V gene, CDR1 is LGHDT and CDR2 is YNNKEL (reference sequence). CDR3 residues: CASSQIGGTRHEQYF. CDR3 coding DNA: TGTGCCAGCAGCCAAATAGGCGGGACTCGACACGAGCAGTACTTC.

The chain couples TRBV10-3 to TRBJ1-2, with a tentative D call TRBD1 (5 bases). V was cut by 7 bases and J by 7 bases, with 22 bases left in between. The CDR3 runs 15 residues. CDR1 is ENHRY, CDR2 SYGVKD, per germline. CDR3 sequence: CAIKAAGDGPSGYTF. The CDR3 DNA sequence: TGTGCCATCAAAGCTGCGGGGGACGGCCCCTCTGGCTACACCTTC.

The DNA for the CDR3 is TGTGCCAGCAGAGCCGGGACTAGCGGCTCCTACGAGCAGTACTTC. As protein: CASRAGTSGSYEQYF. The rearrangement uses TRBV2 and TRBJ2-7; 11 bases are a match to TRBD2. With V trimmed by 6 bases and J by 0 bases, 4 bases remained unmatched. Germline CDR1 and CDR2: SNHLY and FYNNEI. This CDR3 contains 15 residues.

The rearrangement uses TRBV9 and TRBJ2-5; 8 bases agree with TRBD2. This CDR3 spans 17 amino acids. Germline assignment: CDR1 SGDLS and CDR2 YYNGEE. After removal of 4 bases from V and 1 base from J, the junction contained 12 bases not matched to a gene. The CDR3 DNA sequence: TGTGCCAGCAGCACAGAACCCCTCGGGAGGGGCCAAGAGACCCAGTACTTC. Protein sequence: CASSTEPLGRGQETQYF.

The V call is TRBV18, the J call TRBJ1-2; possible D gene TRBD1, 5 bases. This CDR3 has 13 residues. CDR1 is KGHSH, CDR2 LQKENI, per germline. Trimming shortened V by 0 bases and J by 4 bases, and 6 bases separated the two germline ends. CDR3 DNA: TGTGCCAGCTCACCACCGCAGGGCTATGGCTACACCTTC. Residues: CASSPPQGYGYTF.

A few counts support this clonotype. V is TRBV20-1 and J is TRBJ2-3; TRBD1 aligns across 8 bases. Trimming at V came to 6 bases and at J to 5 bases, leaving 7 bases not matched to a gene. The CDR3 totals 13 residues. The germline V gene encodes CDR1 DFQATT and CDR2 SNEGSKA (reference sequence). The CDR3 sequence is CSASTGGEDTQYF. Here the CDR3 DNA reads TGCAGTGCCTCCACAGGGGGTGAAGATACGCAGTATTTT.